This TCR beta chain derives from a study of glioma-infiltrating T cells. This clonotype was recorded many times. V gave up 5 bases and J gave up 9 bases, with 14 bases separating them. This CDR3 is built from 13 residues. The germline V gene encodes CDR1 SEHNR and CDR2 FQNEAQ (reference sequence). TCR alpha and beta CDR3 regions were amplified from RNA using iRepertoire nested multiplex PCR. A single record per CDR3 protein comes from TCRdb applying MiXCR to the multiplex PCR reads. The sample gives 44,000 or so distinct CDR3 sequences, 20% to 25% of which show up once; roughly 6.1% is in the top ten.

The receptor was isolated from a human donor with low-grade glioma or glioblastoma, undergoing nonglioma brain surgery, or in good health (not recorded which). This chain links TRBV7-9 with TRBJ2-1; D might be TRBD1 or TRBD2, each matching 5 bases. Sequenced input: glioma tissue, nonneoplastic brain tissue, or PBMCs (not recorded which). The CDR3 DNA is TGTGCCAGCAGCCCCTACGTTGGGGGTGAGCAGTTCTTC. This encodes CASSPYVGGEQFF.